A single T cell receptor beta chain is shown here with its context. The data stem from a study of blood T cell repertoires in COVID-19. Across the whole study: Both acute and convalescent COVID-19 samples were obtained from the United States, Italy and Spain. In each case, the material was cDNA or gDNA derived from T cells, B-cell-depleted T cells, or PBMCs.

As handled by the study authors: Estimated nucleated cell counts came from reference gene primer amplification. Measured with immunoSEQ multiplex PCR; TCRdb has only the in-frame clones, and not every one. That table is the source of V, J and clone size, and D and trimming were worked out from the DNA. The sample consists of about 210,000 clones, 75% to 90% of them appearing once. From germline, CDR1 is MNHEY and CDR2 SVGEGT. This CDR3 spans 11 amino acids. V lost 6 bases and J lost 8, with 10 bases in between. The cohort comprised adults aged about 18 to 100 years residing in about two dozen US areas.

The gene calls are TRBV6-2 or TRBV6-3 and TRBJ1-1; a possible D gene is TRBD1 (6 bases). Sequenced input: PBMCs or T cells enriched from blood (not recorded which). The receptor was isolated from a woman between 25 and 40 years old who had been exposed to COVID-19. This CDR3 is CASSNTGEAFF. CDR3 bases: TGTGCCAGCAGCAACACAGGGGAAGCTTTCTTT.